A selection of T cell receptor beta chains follows, all from one sample in a study of CD8+ T cells in alopecia areata. TCRdb's table, derived via immunoSEQ multiplex PCR, lists solely in-frame clones and lacks some. The profile shows 110,000 to 150,000 clones, about 59% of them singletons. Source: CD8+ T cells sorted from blood, taken at week 4, from a patient treated with tofacitinib. The receptors were sampled from a human donor with alopecia areata. CDR3s include the opening cysteine and the closing phenylalanine or tryptophan. D genes are given only for firm matches. Expanded clones get a size class; other rows say once, few or many, or leave the size out.

TRBJ2-3 - TRBV27 - CASSPGTDTQYF TGTGCCAGCAGTCCAGGCACAGATACGCAGTATTTT
TRBJ1-2 few TRBV5-6 - CASSLAGADYGYTF TGTGCCAGCAGTCTTGCGGGGGCAGATTATGGCTACACCTTC
TRBJ1-5 - TRBV7-3 - CASSLGWGQPQHF TGTGCCAGCAGCTTAGGGTGGGGTCAGCCCCAGCATTTT
TRBJ1-1 - TRBV9 - CASSVEKNTEAFF TGTGCCAGCAGCGTAGAGAAGAACACTGAAGCTTTCTTT
TRBJ1-5 once TRBV7-9 TRBD1 CASSFLTGAVGNQPQHF TGTGCCAGCAGCTTTTTGACAGGGGCCGTTGGCAATCAGCCCCAGCATTTT
TRBJ2-3 - TRBV4-1 - CASSQLPDTQYF TGCGCCAGCAGCCAGTTACCAGATACGCAGTATTTT
TRBJ2-3 - TRBV7-9 - CAGRPDSSTDTQYF TGTGCCGGTCGACCCGACTCGAGCACAGATACGCAGTATTTT
TRBJ1-3 - TRBV29-1 TRBD1 CSARPTGAGNTIYF TGCAGCGCCCGACCTACAGGGGCTGGAAACACCATATATTTT
TRBJ1-6 - TRBV9 - CASSVVDQDSSPLHF TGTGCCAGCAGCGTAGTGGATCAGGATTCTTCTCCCCTCCACTTT
TRBJ1-1 - TRBV2 TRBD1 CARGRGTEAFF TGTGCCAGGGGCAGGGGGACTGAAGCTTTCTTT
TRBJ2-7 few TRBV27 - CASSFGRAYEQYF TGTGCCAGCAGTTTCGGCAGGGCCTACGAGCAGTACTTC
TRBJ2-3 - TRBV27 - CASSLGVSLNTQYF TGTGCCAGCAGTCTAGGGGTTTCACTTAATACGCAGTATTTT
TRBJ1-5 - TRBV27 - CASSFGHNQPQHF TGTGCCAGCAGTTTCGGGCACAATCAGCCCCAGCATTTT
TRBJ2-7 - TRBV7-2 - CASSLDSRGVSYEQYF TGTGCCAGCAGCCTCGACTCTAGGGGGGTCTCCTACGAGCAGTACTTC
TRBJ2-7 - TRBV27 - CATSVGGGYEQYF TGTGCCACCTCAGTAGGGGGAGGGTACGAGCAGTACTTC
TRBJ2-7 - TRBV4-3 - CASSLTFFSYEQYF TGCGCCAGCAGCCTAACCTTCTTCTCCTACGAGCAGTACTTC
TRBJ2-7 few TRBV10-3 TRBD1 CAISPGQGIVYEQYF TGTGCCATCAGTCCGGGACAGGGGATTGTCTACGAGCAGTACTTC
TRBJ2-1 - TRBV5-5 TRBD1 CASSFQGAFEQFF TGTGCCAGCAGCTTCCAGGGGGCATTCGAGCAGTTCTTC
TRBJ2-6 - TRBV7-9 - CASREVSSGANVLTF TGTGCCAGCAGGGAAGTAAGCTCTGGGGCCAACGTCCTGACTTTC
TRBJ1-5 - TRBV19 - CASSMDMEGNQPQHF TGTGCCAGTAGTATGGACATGGAAGGCAATCAGCCCCAGCATTTT
TRBJ2-7 - TRBV29-1 - CSVHLANVYEQYF TGCAGCGTGCACCTAGCTAACGTCTACGAGCAGTACTTC
TRBJ2-5 few TRBV29-1 - CSVAWEIRIEGEETQYF TGCAGCGTTGCCTGGGAAATTCGTATTGAGGGGGAAGAGACCCAGTACTTC
TRBJ2-5 few TRBV19 - CASSLGLQETQYF TGTGCCAGTAGTCTGGGACTGCAAGAGACCCAGTACTTC
TRBJ2-7 few TRBV11-2 - CASSGGSSGAYEQYF TGTGCCAGCAGCGGGGGGAGTTCGGGAGCCTACGAGCAGTACTTC
TRBJ1-2 once TRBV9 - CASSVDRNDGYTF TGTGCCAGCAGCGTGGACCGCAATGATGGCTACACCTTC
TRBJ1-6 - TRBV27 - CASSFLTSSHYNSPLHF TGTGCCAGCAGTTTCTTGACGTCTTCCCACTATAATTCACCCCTCCACTTT
TRBJ2-7 few TRBV10-3 TRBD1 CAIGRQGHVGHEQYF TGTGCCATCGGGAGACAGGGCCACGTCGGGCACGAGCAGTACTTC
TRBJ2-7 - TRBV5-6 TRBD2 CASSLGGYSYEQYF TGTGCCAGCAGCCTGGGAGGGTACTCCTACGAGCAGTACTTC
TRBJ2-7 - TRBV6-6 - CASSNQGWDEQYF TGTGCCAGCAGTAATCAGGGTTGGGACGAGCAGTACTTC
TRBJ1-5 once TRBV4-3 - CASSQDRDGNQPQHF TGCGCCAGCAGCCAAGATAGGGACGGCAATCAGCCCCAGCATTTT
TRBJ1-1 - TRBV7-9 - CASSFAGTLTEAFF TGTGCCAGCAGCTTCGCAGGGACGCTGACTGAAGCTTTCTTT
TRBJ2-5 once TRBV5-1 - CASSLVSGKETQYF TGCGCCAGCAGCTTGGTTTCGGGGAAAGAGACCCAGTACTTC
TRBJ2-5 - TRBV9 TRBD1 CASSVGDSNQETQYF TGTGCCAGCAGCGTAGGGGACAGTAACCAAGAGACCCAGTACTTC
TRBJ2-5 - TRBV5-1 - CASSLAEVTGQETQYF TGCGCCAGCAGCTTGGCCGAGGTGACGGGTCAAGAGACCCAGTACTTC
TRBJ1-1 once TRBV4-1 - CASSQPHGDTEAFF TGCGCCAGCAGCCAACCCCATGGAGACACTGAAGCTTTCTTT
TRBJ1-1 once TRBV5-1 - CASSLEQGVQTEAFF TGCGCCAGCAGCTTGGAACAGGGCGTTCAAACTGAAGCTTTCTTT
TRBJ1-2 - TRBV27 - CASSLLGGAPGYTF TGTGCCAGCAGTTTATTGGGGGGGGCACCCGGCTACACCTTC
TRBJ1-1 few TRBV12-5 TRBD1 CASGLGPTGDTEAFF TGTGCTAGTGGTTTGGGGCCTACAGGGGACACTGAAGCTTTCTTT
TRBJ2-7 few TRBV4-3 - CASSQGPGSYEQYF TGCGCCAGCAGCCAAGGGCCAGGGTCCTACGAGCAGTACTTC
TRBJ2-1 few TRBV4-3 - CASSQSPYEQFF TGCGCCAGCAGCCAAAGCCCCTATGAGCAGTTCTTC
TRBJ2-1 - TRBV13 - CASSSETLSGGPLRNEQFF TGTGCCAGCAGCTCCGAAACTTTATCCGGGGGGCCCCTGCGGAATGAGCAGTTCTTC
TRBJ2-7 few TRBV11-2 TRBD1 CASTWTGDYEQYF TGTGCCAGCACCTGGACAGGGGACTACGAGCAGTACTTC
TRBJ2-6 - TRBV9 - CASSGALSGANVLTF TGTGCCAGCTCCGGTGCACTCTCTGGGGCCAACGTCCTGACTTTC
TRBJ2-5 - TRBV2 TRBD2 CASSEPGLAEQETQYF TGTGCCAGCAGCGAACCGGGACTAGCGGAACAAGAGACCCAGTACTTC
TRBJ1-5 - TRBV27 - CASSLFRADYQPQHF TGTGCCAGCAGTTTATTCAGGGCAGACTATCAGCCCCAGCATTTT
TRBJ2-7 - TRBV30 TRBD1 CAWSAGTVYEQYF TGTGCCTGGAGTGCCGGGACAGTCTACGAGCAGTACTTC
TRBJ2-7 - TRBV29-1 - CSVAGTTYEQYF TGCAGCGTTGCCGGGACGACCTACGAGCAGTACTTC
TRBJ1-2 - TRBV30 TRBD1 CAWTPTGYGYTF TGTGCCTGGACCCCGACAGGGTATGGCTACACCTTC
TRBJ2-7 few TRBV29-1 TRBD1 CSVEVDPETGGFYEQYF TGCAGCGTTGAAGTTGACCCAGAAACAGGGGGCTTCTACGAGCAGTACTTC
TRBJ1-2 - TRBV27 - CATWGSDYGYTF TGTGCCACGTGGGGCTCAGACTATGGCTACACCTTC
TRBJ2-2 few TRBV7-9 - CASSLNPPSNTGELFF TGTGCCAGCAGCTTAAATCCCCCCTCGAACACCGGGGAGCTGTTTTTT
TRBJ1-2 - TRBV27 - CASSRGDGYTF TGTGCCAGCAGTCGGGGCGATGGCTACACCTTC
TRBJ2-3 - TRBV4-3 - CASSPRDVGSTDTQYF TGCGCCAGCAGCCCTCGGGACGTGGGATCCACAGATACGCAGTATTTT
TRBJ1-1 - TRBV30 - CAWSPGDDWNTEAFF TGTGCCTGGAGCCCAGGGGACGACTGGAACACTGAAGCTTTCTTT
TRBJ2-3 - TRBV5-5 - CASSLWRADTQYF TGTGCCAGCAGCTTGTGGAGAGCAGATACGCAGTATTTT
TRBJ2-1 - TRBV30 TRBD2 CAWTGLAGDTFSYNEQFF TGTGCCTGGACAGGACTAGCGGGGGATACCTTCTCCTACAATGAGCAGTTCTTC